This is a list of T cell receptor beta chains from one sample in a study of Ad26.COV2.S vaccination and SARS-CoV-2 variants. Sequenced by immunoSEQ multiplex PCR; TCRdb stores in-frame clones only, minus some. The sample carries around 300,000 clones, 75% to 90% recorded once. Sequenced here: peripheral blood, sampled in a trial of Ad26.COV2.S vaccine versus placebo. Receptors were obtained from a person aged 18 to 59 who received the Ad26.COV2.S COVID-19 vaccine or a placebo. Each CDR3 is given with its conserved first and last residue. D genes are given only for firm matches. Clone size is not always given. Where it is, it says once, few, many or a class for expanded clones.

d_gene	abundance	v_gene	j_gene	CDR3nt	CDR3aa
-	few	TRBV24-1	TRBJ1-1	TGTGCCACCAGTGATTTAGAGGGTGAAGCTTTCTTT	CATSDLEGEAFF
-	-	TRBV6-5	TRBJ1-1	TGTGCCAGCAGAGGGGCGGGGGCTGGGAACACTGAAGCTTTCTTT	CASRGAGAGNTEAFF
-	-	TRBV10-2	TRBJ2-3	TGCGCCAGCAGAGGCGTGGTAGCGGTCACCACAGATACGCAGTATTTT	CASRGVVAVTTDTQYF
-	-	TRBV6-2/TRBV6-3	TRBJ2-1	TGTGCCAGCAGTTACGAAGGAATAGGGTACAATGAGCAGTTCTTC	CASSYEGIGYNEQFF
-	-	TRBV28	TRBJ1-1	TGTGCCAGTCACGACCTCTACTTGAACACTGAAGCTTTCTTT	CASHDLYLNTEAFF
TRBD2	-	TRBV9	TRBJ2-5	TGTGCCAGCAGCGTAGGAAGCGGGGATCAAGAGACCCAGTACTTC	CASSVGSGDQETQYF
-	few	TRBV7-6	TRBJ2-2	TGTGCCAGCAGCCCCTCCCCGGGGTCGAACACCGGGGAGCTGTTTTTT	CASSPSPGSNTGELFF
-	-	TRBV6-1	TRBJ1-2	TGTGCCAGCAGTGAACCGGGAGCCTTTAGCTATGGCTACACCTTC	CASSEPGAFSYGYTF
TRBD1	-	TRBV7-2	TRBJ1-4	TGTGCCAGCAGCTTAGTCAGGGGGCAGGGGACTAATGAAAAACTGTTTTTT	CASSLVRGQGTNEKLFF
TRBD2	once	TRBV19	TRBJ2-1	TGTGCCAGTAGTATAGCCCCCATGACTAGCGGGAGGGACAATGAGCAGTTCTTC	CASSIAPMTSGRDNEQFF
TRBD1	-	TRBV18	TRBJ2-7	TGTGCCAGCTCACTTGGACAGGGGGCTGAGGAGCAGTACTTC	CASSLGQGAEEQYF
TRBD2	once	TRBV11-2	TRBJ2-1	TGTGCCAGCAGCTTAGACCGGACTAGCGGGGTTTATGAGCAGTTCTTC	CASSLDRTSGVYEQFF
-	-	TRBV5-1	TRBJ1-1	TGCGCCAGCAGCCCGGAAGTAGGCACTGAAGCTTTCTTT	CASSPEVGTEAFF
-	-	TRBV3-1/TRBV3-2	TRBJ2-7	TGTGCCAGCGCGAGGGGTACCGTACGCGAGCAGTACTTC	CASARGTVREQYF
-	-	TRBV21-1	TRBJ2-1	TGTGCCAGCAGCAAAGGCCCCGGACTAGCTCTTGTCCCGTATCACAATGAGCAGTTCTTC	CASSKGPGLALVPYHNEQFF
-	-	TRBV4-2	TRBJ1-1	TGTGCCAGCAGCCAAGATCCAGGGCGGACTGAAGCTTTCTTT	CASSQDPGRTEAFF
-	-	TRBV12-3/TRBV12-4	TRBJ2-7	TGTGCCAGCAGTTTTCGGAGAGATTACGAGCAGTACTTC	CASSFRRDYEQYF
-	-	TRBV19	TRBJ2-5	TGTGCCAGTAGTGAAACAGGGCGATGGGGTTATCAAGAGACCCAGTACTTC	CASSETGRWGYQETQYF
-	-	TRBV9	TRBJ2-1	TGTGCCAGCAGCGCCACCTCATACAATGAGCAGTTCTTC	CASSATSYNEQFF
-	-	TRBV4-1	TRBJ1-4	TGCGCCAGCAGCCAAGTAAGGGGAACTAATGAAAAACTGTTTTTT	CASSQVRGTNEKLFF
TRBD1	-	TRBV5-6	TRBJ2-7	TGTGCCAGCACCACCGGGCCCAGGGGGAACTACGAGCAGTACTTC	CASTTGPRGNYEQYF
-	-	TRBV7-3	TRBJ2-3	TGTGCCAGCAGCTCCCCTATTCTGGGGGGCACAGATACGCAGTATTTT	CASSSPILGGTDTQYF
-	-	TRBV10-3	TRBJ1-5	TGTGCCATCAGTGAGGGGGGTATCAATCAGCCCCAGCATTTT	CAISEGGINQPQHF
-	-	TRBV18	TRBJ2-4	TGTGCCAGCTCACCGGGCCCAGGGACGTTAGCCAAAAACATTCAGTACTTC	CASSPGPGTLAKNIQYF
TRBD2	-	TRBV5-6	TRBJ2-1	TGTGCCAGCAGCTTGGGTAGCGGGGGATTCTACAATGAGCAGTTCTTC	CASSLGSGGFYNEQFF
-	-	TRBV4-3	TRBJ1-1	TGCGCCAGCAGCCTAGCAGCAGGGGCCTTGAACACTGAAGCTTTCTTT	CASSLAAGALNTEAFF
TRBD1	-	TRBV9	TRBJ1-4	TGTGCCAGCAGCGTAGCAGGGGGTGGGGAAAAACTGTTTTTT	CASSVAGGGEKLFF
-	-	TRBV6-1	TRBJ1-1	TGTGCCAGCAGTGAAAGGGGTGGGAGAGGGATCAACACTGAAGCTTTCTTT	CASSERGGRGINTEAFF
-	-	TRBV3-1/TRBV3-2	TRBJ1-3	TGTGCCAGCAGCCAGGGGACGGGGCCCAGAGCTGGGAACACCATATATTTT	CASSQGTGPRAGNTIYF
-	-	TRBV9	TRBJ2-1	TGTGCCAGCAGCGTAGACGGGGTAAGCTACAATGAGCAGTTCTTC	CASSVDGVSYNEQFF
-	-	TRBV4-2	TRBJ1-4	TGTGCCAGCAGACTGGGACTGGTGGGTGAAAAACTGTTTTTT	CASRLGLVGEKLFF
-	-	TRBV5-1	TRBJ2-3	TGCGCCAGCAGCTTGCGGTTTCGGGGCACAGATACGCAGTATTTT	CASSLRFRGTDTQYF
TRBD1	once	TRBV18	TRBJ2-7	TGTGCCAGCTCACCACGACAGGGGAACTCCTACGAGCAGTACTTC	CASSPRQGNSYEQYF
-	once	TRBV12-3/TRBV12-4	TRBJ1-2	TGTGCCAGCACTTCGAGTCTCAACTATGGCTACACCTTC	CASTSSLNYGYTF
-	-	TRBV28	TRBJ1-6	TGTGCCAGCAGGTCTGGGGGCTCCGCTTCACCCCTCCACTTT	CASRSGGSASPLHF
-	-	TRBV30	TRBJ1-1	TGTGCCTGGAGAACATTCCAGAGCACTGAAGCTTTCTTT	CAWRTFQSTEAFF
-	many	TRBV9	TRBJ1-3	TGTGCCAGCAGCGTTGGGGATGGAAACACCATATATTTT	CASSVGDGNTIYF
-	-	TRBV6-1	TRBJ1-2	TGTGCCAGCACCAACAGGAGATTCTATGGCTACACCTTC	CASTNRRFYGYTF
TRBD1	-	TRBV24-1	TRBJ2-2	TGTGCCACCAGTGAACCTGGGACAGCCACCGGGGAGCTGTTTTTT	CATSEPGTATGELFF
-	-	TRBV14	TRBJ1-4	TGTGCCAGCAGCCTAGTGGGGAAGAATGAAAAACTGTTTTTT	CASSLVGKNEKLFF
TRBD1	-	TRBV7-2	TRBJ1-4	TGTGCCAGCAGCTTAGTTGGAGGGGGCGCAGGGGGCCTTGAGGAAAAACTGTTTTTT	CASSLVGGGAGGLEEKLFF
-	-	TRBV20-1	TRBJ2-3	TGCAGTGCCCCCGTAGGGGGTACGCAGTATTTT	CSAPVGGTQYF
-	-	TRBV7-9	TRBJ2-7	TGTGCCGTCCAACCCTCCTCTGGCGAGCAGTACTTC	CAVQPSSGEQYF
-	-	TRBV29-1	TRBJ2-7	TGCAGCGCCCACCTGGACACATCCTACGAGCAGTACTTC	CSAHLDTSYEQYF
-	-	TRBV12-3/TRBV12-4	TRBJ1-2	TGTGCCAGCAGCCCAGGGGACTATGGCTACACCTTC	CASSPGDYGYTF
-	-	TRBV5-1	TRBJ2-3	TGCGCCAGCAGCTTGGTTGGCCAGGACACAGATACGCAGTATTTT	CASSLVGQDTDTQYF
-	-	TRBV24-1	TRBJ2-1	TGTGCCACCAGTGATTTTTCCAATGAGCAGTTCTTC	CATSDFSNEQFF
-	-	TRBV6-2/TRBV6-3	TRBJ1-4	TGTGCCAGCAGTTACTGGTCCGGGGATGAAAAACTGTTTTTT	CASSYWSGDEKLFF
-	-	TRBV3-1/TRBV3-2	TRBJ1-1	TGTGCCAGCAGCCACGATGGTGGGGGAAACACTGAAGCTTTCTTT	CASSHDGGGNTEAFF
-	-	TRBV27	TRBJ2-7	TGTGCCAGCAGTTATTTACAGGGCGGGGAGCAGTACTTC	CASSYLQGGEQYF
-	-	TRBV7-9	TRBJ2-7	TGTGCCAGCAGATCCGGGACATGGGGCTCATCCGAGCAGTACTTC	CASRSGTWGSSEQYF
-	-	TRBV6-1	TRBJ1-1	TGTGCCAGCAGTGAGAATACTGAAGCTTTCTTT	CASSENTEAFF
-	-	TRBV9	TRBJ2-1	TGTGCCAGCAGCGTAGAAGGGGGAGGCTACAATGAGCAGTTCTTC	CASSVEGGGYNEQFF
TRBD1	-	TRBV18	TRBJ2-7	TGTGCCACCTCGGCGGGACAGGGGGCCTACGAGCAGTACTTC	CATSAGQGAYEQYF